A single sample gave rise to the 26 T cell receptor beta chains below, sequenced in a study of PD-L1 blockade in urothelial cancer (dated by TCRdb to between 2016 and 2019). The library came from the immunoSEQ multiplex PCR assay. TCRdb carries this immuneACCESS record with in-frame sequences only. Its versions omit some clonotypes, under half of them owing to an unresolved V gene in the studies checked, with the rest unexplained. The sample records around 71,000 clones, around 85% of which are singletons. The biggest ten clones account for more than 6.5% of the sample. In light of the paper, this sample's time point label describes: pretreatment peripheral blood. Sequenced here: PBMCs, sampled around atezolizumab (anti-PD-L1) treatment. These receptors originate from a man aged 35 to 55 with urothelial cancer.

The V and J genes are TRBV2 and TRBJ1-1, with D maybe TRBD1 (6 bases). Germline-derived CDR1 and CDR2 are SNHLY and FYNNEI. The CDR3 covers 12 residues. V lost 8 bases to trimming and J lost 5 bases, with 12 bases between them. The CDR3 bases are TGTGCCAGCGACCAGCAGGGGACTGAAGCTTTCTTT. Amino acids: CASDQQGTEAFF.

The chain carries TRBV27 and TRBJ2-7; D possibly corresponds to TRBD2 (6 bases). The V gene lost 6 bases and the J gene lost 2 bases, with 11 bases spanning the gap. Looked up from germline, CDR1 is MNHEY and CDR2 is SMNVEV (reference sequence). The CDR3 is 13 residues long. The CDR3 bases are TGTGCCAGCAGAGGCGGGGTCACCTACGAGCAGTACTTC. Its translation is CASRGGVTYEQYF.

The chain joins TRBV6-5 to TRBJ2-5; D might be TRBD2 (6 bases). Trimming cost V 6 bases and J 7 bases, with 18 bases left between them. Germline-derived CDR1 and CDR2 are MNHEY and SVGAGI. CDR3 length equals 14 residues. CDR3 protein: CASSQWTTSGTQYF. CDR3 nucleotides: TGTGCCAGCAGCCAATGGACTACCTCTGGGACCCAGTACTTC.

The chain employs TRBV4-1 and TRBJ1-3; no reliable D call. This CDR3 spans 13 amino acids. From germline, CDR1 is MGHRA and CDR2 YSYEKL. V lost 0 bases, J lost 6 bases, and 6 bases lay in between. CDR3 nucleotides: TGCGCCAGCAGCCAAGATCTAAAAAACACCATATATTTT. This encodes CASSQDLKNTIYF.

This sequence joins TRBV4-1 and TRBJ1-1, with unresolved D. Germline V gene data show CDR1 as MGHRA and CDR2 as YSYEKL. The CDR3 spans 14 residues. V was trimmed by 6 bases and J by 1 base, leaving 12 bases between them. In DNA form, the CDR3 reads TGCGCCAGCAGGTCGCTAATTGGGAACACTGAAGCTTTCTTT. It encodes CASRSLIGNTEAFF.

The chain recombines TRBV6-6 with TRBJ1-1; D is unclear. There are 14 residues in the CDR3. Germline CDR1 and CDR2: MNHNY and SVGAGI (reference sequence). The ends were cut back, 2 bases at V and 1 base at J, with 8 bases in the middle. The CDR3 loop reads CASSYGQANTEAFF. CDR3 coding DNA: TGTGCCAGCAGTTACGGCCAGGCGAACACTGAAGCTTTCTTT.

The CDR3 sequence: CASSPRAGTGDTEAFF. The CDR3 DNA reads TGCGCCAGCAGCCCCCGGGCCGGGACAGGGGACACTGAAGCTTTCTTT. The chain is built from TRBV5-1 and TRBJ1-1, with 10 bases aligning to TRBD1. The germline gives CDR1 SGHRS, CDR2 YFSETQ. The CDR3 sequence is 16 residues long. V trimming: 4 bases; J trimming: 3 bases; junction bases outside the gene matches: 9.

V and J are TRBV28 and TRBJ2-7; 8 nucleotides align to TRBD1. After removal of 4 bases from V and 5 bases from J, the junction contained 1 base not matched to a gene. The germline gives CDR1 MDHEN, CDR2 SYDVKM. CDR3 length: 12 residues. DNA of the CDR3: TGTGCCAGCAGTTCACAGGGGGACGAGCAGTACTTC. Protein: CASSSQGDEQYF.

The chain uses TRBV28 and TRBJ1-1; maybe TRBD1 (6 bases). This CDR3 is built from 12 residues. V was shortened by 5 bases and J by 6 bases, with 10 bases between the two germline ends. Germline CDR1 reads MDHEN; CDR2 reads SYDVKM. The CDR3 coding sequence is TGTGCCAGCAGTCCCGGGACATCTGAAGCTTTCTTT. This encodes CASSPGTSEAFF.

This chain joins TRBV5-6 and TRBJ2-3; no reliable D call. The CDR3 extends over 12 amino acids. CDR1 and CDR2 (germline): SGHDT, YYEEEE. Trimming removed 0 bases from V and 6 bases from J, with 5 bases in between. The CDR3 sequence: CASSLGLDTQYF. As DNA, the CDR3 is TGTGCCAGCAGCTTGGGTCTTGATACGCAGTATTTT.

V and J are TRBV2 and TRBJ2-7, with 7 bases matching TRBD1. Germline assignment: CDR1 SNHLY and CDR2 FYNNEI. Germline trimming cut 5 bases from V and 4 bases from J; bases unmatched to any gene: 8. The CDR3 runs 14 residues. The chain's CDR3 is CASSKETGSYEQYF. The CDR3 nucleotides read TGTGCCAGCAGTAAAGAGACAGGGTCATACGAGCAGTACTTC.

The genes are TRBV18 and TRBJ1-5, with 10 bases lining up with TRBD1. The V gene end was trimmed by 6 bases and the J gene end by 2 bases; junction bases not matched to a gene: 4. Germline CDR1 reads KGHSH; CDR2 reads LQKENI. This CDR3 is 15 amino acids long. CDR3 nucleotide sequence: TGTGCCAGCTCGGAGGGGACAGGGGGCAATCAGCCCCAGCATTTT. This codes for CASSEGTGGNQPQHF.

The V call is TRBV14, the J call TRBJ2-1; D unclear. In germline, CDR1 is SGHDN, CDR2 FVKESK. The V gene lost 0 bases and the J gene lost 7 bases, with 10 bases spanning the gap. CDR3 length: 14 amino acids. DNA for the CDR3: TGTGCCAGCAGCCAAGATGCTCTAGTGAATGAGCAGTTCTTC. Protein: CASSQDALVNEQFF. Based on the CDR3 plus reference TRBV14 and TRBJ2-1, the full variable domain is EAGVTQFPSHSVIEKGQTVTLRCDPISGHDNLYWYRRVMGKEIKFLLHFVKESKQDESGMPNNRFLAERTGGTYSTLKVQPAELEDSGVYFCASSQDALVNEQFFGPGTRLTVL.

CDR3 DNA: TGCAGCGTTCGCCTGTGGGGACTAGGTGCCACAGATACGCAGTATTTT. Its translation: CSVRLWGLGATDTQYF. J is TRBJ2-3 and V is TRBV29-1; TRBD2 matches at 8 bases. The J segment lost 2 bases and the V segment lost 5 bases, leaving 12 bases of the junction unmatched. CDR1 is SQVTM, CDR2 ANQGSEA, per germline. The CDR3 has 16 residues.

V usage is TRBV2 and J usage is TRBJ1-5, with D tentatively TRBD1 (6 bases). With 2 bases removed from V and 5 bases from J, the gap between germline ends came to 16 bases. The CDR3 covers 16 residues. The germline gives CDR1 SNHLY, CDR2 FYNNEI. CDR3 nucleotide sequence: TGTGCCAGCAGTGAAAGCTTAGGGGGGGGCTATCAGCCCCAGCATTTT. This gives the protein CASSESLGGGYQPQHF.

V and J are TRBV6-6 and TRBJ2-2; 9 bases map to TRBD2. The junction had 9 bases not matched to a gene; V was cut back by 4 bases and J by 6 bases. The CDR3 loop spans 16 amino acids. Germline CDR1 is MNHNY and CDR2 is SVGAGI (reference sequence). CDR3 coding DNA: TGTGCCAGCAGTTTTTCTAGCGGGACTCTCTCCGGGGAGCTGTTTTTT. Its protein product is CASSFSSGTLSGELFF.

The rearrangement joins TRBV6-6 to TRBJ1-4, with D maybe TRBD1 (5 bases). CDR1 is MNHNY and CDR2 is SVGAGI in the germline V gene (reference sequence). The CDR3 totals 14 residues. V was trimmed by 2 bases and J by 6 bases, leaving 10 bases between them. Here the CDR3 DNA reads TGTGCCAGCAGTTACGGGACGGGAGATGAAAAACTGTTTTTT. Translating it yields CASSYGTGDEKLFF.

V and J are TRBV7-2 and TRBJ1-5; 9 bases align to TRBD1. CDR3 length: 15 residues. CDR1 is SGHTA, CDR2 FQGNSA, per germline. The J segment lost 5 bases and the V segment lost 1 base, leaving 3 bases of the junction unmatched. The CDR3 is CASSLGDRADQPQHF. The CDR3 nucleotides read TGTGCCAGCAGCTTAGGGGACAGGGCTGATCAGCCCCAGCATTTT.

J is TRBJ2-1 and V is TRBV7-2, with 12 bases identical to TRBD2. With V trimmed by 4 bases and J by 3 bases, 4 bases remained unmatched. The CDR3 extends over 16 amino acids. The V gene's germline CDR1 is SGHTA and CDR2 FQGNSA. CDR3 loop: CASSSRTSGVYNEQFF. The DNA of the CDR3 is TGTGCCAGCAGCTCACGGACTAGCGGGGTCTACAATGAGCAGTTCTTC.

The chain employs TRBV18 and TRBJ1-5; perhaps TRBD1 as D (6 bases). The V gene lost 3 bases and the J gene lost 6 bases, with 18 bases spanning the gap. There are 16 residues in the CDR3. The germline CDR1 and CDR2 sequences are KGHSH and LQKENI. For the CDR3, the DNA is TGTGCCAGCTCACCGCAGGGGACCGCTCCCGGTCAGCCCCAGCATTTT. Protein product: CASSPQGTAPGQPQHF.

The chain combines TRBV4-1 with TRBJ2-7; TRBD1 matches at 8 bases. The CDR3 runs 15 residues. Looked up from germline, CDR1 is MGHRA and CDR2 is YSYEKL. Germline trimming cut 4 bases from V and 5 bases from J; bases unmatched to any gene: 10. For the CDR3, the DNA is TGCGCCAGCAGCCCGGCTTGGACAGGGAGCCACGAGCAGTACTTC. Translating it yields CASSPAWTGSHEQYF.

Points on this clone: A junction boundary mismatches the germline segment, possibly from a read error. CDR3 bases: TGTGCCAGCAGCTTAGGTCGGTCGGGAATATTGGCCTTC. Amino acid sequence: CASSLGRSGILAF. This chain uses TRBV7-2 with TRBJ1-2; D is unresolved. CDR1 SGHTA and CDR2 FQGNSA come from the germline V gene. The CDR3 loop spans 13 amino acids.

V gene TRBV19 combines with J gene TRBJ2-2; TRBD1 might be the D (5 bases). V lost 4 bases to trimming and J lost 4 bases, with 10 bases between them. Germline CDR1 and CDR2: LNHDA and SQIVND (reference sequence). The CDR3 is 14 amino acids. The CDR3 region is CASSSPGFTGELFF. The CDR3 DNA reads as TGTGCCAGTAGTAGCCCAGGGTTCACCGGGGAGCTGTTTTTT.

The chain employs TRBV28 and TRBJ1-2, with D perhaps matching TRBD1 (6 bases). Germline CDR1 reads MDHEN; CDR2 reads SYDVKM. V was cut by 8 bases and J by 3 bases, with 10 bases left in between. The CDR3 consists of 12 residues. The CDR3 bases are TGTGCCAGCTGCGAGGGGGACTATGGCTACACCTTC. Amino acid sequence: CASCEGDYGYTF.

This clone was recorded only once. This chain links TRBV6-1 with TRBJ1-5, with 8 nucleotides matching TRBD1. The trim removed 7 bases at V and 6 bases at J, leaving 8 bases unmatched. The CDR3 sequence is 14 residues long. Germline loops: CDR1 MNHNS, CDR2 SASEGT. The CDR3 nucleotides read TGTGCCAGCAATTCCCGGGACAGGATTCAGCCCCAGCATTTT. Its translation: CASNSRDRIQPQHF.

V and J are TRBV10-1 and TRBJ2-7; D not certain. CDR1 WNHNN and CDR2 SYGVQD come from the germline V gene (reference sequence). The CDR3 is 11 residues long. V was trimmed by 8 bases and J by 3 bases, leaving 8 bases between them. Here the CDR3 DNA reads TGCGCCAGCTTGAGAGGCTACGAGCAGTACTTC. Translated: CASLRGYEQYF.